Detailed here is one T cell receptor (beta chain). Its matching antigen is unknown. The sample belongs to a study of T cell responses to AZD1222 COVID-19 vaccine. The study, taken as a whole, reports: The peak T cell response came first, and repertoires were sampled only after it. In a largely white British group with more females than males, clonal diversity was possibly underestimated.

Sequencing used immunoSEQ multiplex PCR; TCRdb keeps in-frame clones, though not all of them. The sample records 40,000 to 50,000 clones, roughly 83% being singletons. After removal of 5 bases from V and 4 bases from J, the junction contained 7 bases not matched to a gene. The CDR3 is 15 amino acids. Germline-derived CDR1 and CDR2 are LNHDA and SQIVND (reference sequence). The TCR comes from an adult who received the AZD1222 COVID-19 vaccine. The material sequenced was peripheral blood, taken 28 days after the second AZD1222 dose. The V and J genes are TRBV19 and TRBJ1-4; 7 bases line up with TRBD1. The CDR3 region has the DNA TGTGCCAGTAGTGCTCGACAGGGAATTAATGAAAAACTGTTTTTT. Translated, it gives CASSARQGINEKLFF.